The entry that follows covers one T cell receptor beta chain sequence. Its antigen is still unknown. These data belong to a study of metastatic and nonmetastatic thyroid tumors. Study-wide context: Both malignant and benign thyroid patients supplied peripheral blood and tumor or nodule tissue samples, across which the repertoires of these patients were then compared.

There are 14 residues in the CDR3. The ends were cut back, 4 bases at V and 4 bases at J, with 14 bases in the middle. Germline loops: CDR1 SGHRS, CDR2 YFSETQ. Not a single patient had been given any form of treatment at any point before undergoing thyroid surgery. Study-wide findings and caveats: For both blood and tumor, malignant thyroid tumors reportedly showed significantly higher TCR beta diversity than benign nodules did.

TCRdb recomputed clones from the PCR reads via MiXCR. The repertoire holds about 33,000 clones, approximately 15% seen once, with about 5% in the top ten. The chain links TRBV5-1 to TRBJ1-1; D remains ambiguous. Sequencing input: blood. The TCR comes from a female donor with papillary thyroid cancer or a benign thyroid nodule (not recorded which). Some clones in this sample may be carry-over from other donors' samples. The DNA for the CDR3 is TGCGCCAGCAGCGGGCAAACCGCAGGCACTGAAGCTTTCTTT. As protein: CASSGQTAGTEAFF.